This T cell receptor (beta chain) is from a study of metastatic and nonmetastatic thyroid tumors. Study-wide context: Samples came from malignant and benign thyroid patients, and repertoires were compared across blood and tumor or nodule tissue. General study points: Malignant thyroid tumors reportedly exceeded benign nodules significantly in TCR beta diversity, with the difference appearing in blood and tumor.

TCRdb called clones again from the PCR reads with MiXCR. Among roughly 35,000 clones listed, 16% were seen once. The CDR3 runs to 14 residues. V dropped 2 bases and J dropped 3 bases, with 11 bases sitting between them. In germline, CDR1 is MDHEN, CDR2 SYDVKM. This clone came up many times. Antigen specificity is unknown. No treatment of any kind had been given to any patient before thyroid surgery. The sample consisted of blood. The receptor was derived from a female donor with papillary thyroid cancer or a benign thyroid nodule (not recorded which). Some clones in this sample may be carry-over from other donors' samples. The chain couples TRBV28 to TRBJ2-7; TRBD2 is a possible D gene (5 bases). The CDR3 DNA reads TGTGCCAGCAGTTTAGGCGGGCCGCTCTACGAGCAGTACTTC. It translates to CASSLGGPLYEQYF.